This TCR beta chain was sequenced in a study of cytomegalovirus exposure and HLA in healthy donors. The CDR3 runs to 16 residues. Germline V gives CDR1 SGHDT, CDR2 YYEEEE. The V and J ends lost 0 bases and 2 bases respectively, with 14 bases between them. The PCR had 60 Vbeta and 13 Jbeta primers. The assay was immunoSEQ multiplex PCR, and TCRdb's table has in-frame clones only and misses some. This sample has about 150,000 clones; about 64% occur once, and the top ten carry 2% to 3%. The V call is TRBV5-6, the J call TRBJ2-5; the D is unclear. The clonotype originates from a woman in her thirties or forties in good health and CMV-seronegative. Material: PBMCs. In DNA, the CDR3 is TGTGCCAGCAGCTTGGCCGGAAGCGTACCACAAGAGACCCAGTACTTC. Its translation is CASSLAGSVPQETQYF.